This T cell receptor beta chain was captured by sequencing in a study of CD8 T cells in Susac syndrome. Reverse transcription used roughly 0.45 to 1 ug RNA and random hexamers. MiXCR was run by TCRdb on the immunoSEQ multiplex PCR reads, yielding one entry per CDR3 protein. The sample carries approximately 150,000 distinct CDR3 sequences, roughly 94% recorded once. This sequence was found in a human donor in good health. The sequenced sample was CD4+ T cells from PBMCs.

CDR3 DNA: TGTGCCAGCAGCTTAGGACGGGCCTACAATGAGCAGTTCTTC. Translating it yields CASSLGRAYNEQFF. The rearrangement uses TRBV7-9 and TRBJ2-1, with D unresolved. The CDR3 extends over 14 amino acids. Germline V CDR1 and CDR2: SEHNR, FQNEAQ (reference sequence). Trimming stripped 1 base from V and 2 bases from J, with 6 bases between.